Each of the 19 T cell receptor beta chains below was sequenced from the same sample in a study of T cells in Graves' hyperthyroidism and ophthalmopathy. Amplification of TCR beta CDR3 regions used RNA as the template. A set of HTBI primers served as the primers for a first-round RT-PCR of the TCR CDR3. TCRdb reprocessed the multiplex PCR reads via MiXCR and lists one record per CDR3 protein. This table holds about 600,000 distinct CDR3 sequences, 15% to 20% found once. The sample comprised blood. Source of these receptors: a woman aged 40 to 55 with Graves' ophthalmopathy.

This clonotype was recorded many times. The chain employs TRBV11-2 and TRBJ1-2; 7 bases align to TRBD1. The CDR3 has 15 residues. V was pared by 5 bases and J by 2 bases, with 8 bases of the junction left unmatched. Germline V gene lookup returns CDR1 SGHAT and CDR2 FQNNGV. Here the CDR3 DNA reads TGTGCCAGCAGCCCATGGACAGGAGAAAACTATGGCTACACCTTC. It translates to CASSPWTGENYGYTF.

This chain links TRBV7-9 with TRBJ2-2; D possibly matches TRBD1 or TRBD2 (5 bases each). The CDR3 is 16 amino acids. CDR1 and CDR2 from the germline V gene are SEHNR and FQNEAQ (reference sequence). Trimming pared 7 bases from V and 1 base from J, leaving 16 bases between. The CDR3 bases are TGTGCCAGCACCTACTCCGGGGCAGGGAACACCGGGGAGCTGTTTTTT. This sequence encodes CASTYSGAGNTGELFF.

This clonotype appeared a few times. V gene TRBV11-2 combines with J gene TRBJ1-3; 7 bases match TRBD1. V was pared by 4 bases and J by 0 bases, with 3 bases of the junction left unmatched. CDR3 length equals 15 residues. Germline V gene data show CDR1 as SGHAT and CDR2 as FQNNGV. The CDR3 sequence: CASSYGTASGNTIYF. CDR3 coding DNA: TGTGCCAGCAGCTACGGGACAGCCTCTGGAAACACCATATATTTT.

This clonotype has just a few counts. The J gene is TRBJ1-2, the V gene TRBV15; no reliable D call. The V end was cut by 1 base, the J end by 4 bases, with 7 bases between. The germline gives CDR1 LNHNV, CDR2 YYDKDF (reference sequence). CDR3 size: 13 residues. CDR3 in amino acids: CATSRAQSYGYTF. The DNA for the CDR3 is TGTGCCACCAGCAGAGCCCAGAGCTATGGCTACACCTTC.

This clonotype was seen more than once but under ten times. This may be a read error: a much more frequent sequence differs by one nucleotide. The chain links TRBV2 to TRBJ2-5, with unresolved D. The CDR3 totals 14 residues. Trimming took 3 bases from V and 8 from J, leaving 16 bases between them. The germline gives CDR1 SNHLY, CDR2 FYNNEI. The CDR3: CASSDDELPDTQYF. The CDR3 region has the DNA TGTGCCAGCAGTGATGATGAACTCCCGGACACCCAGTACTTC. Drawing the rest from reference TRBV2 and TRBJ2-5, the complete variable domain is EPEVTQTPSHQVTQMGQEVILRCVPISNHLYFYWYRQILGQKVEFLVSFYNNEISEKSEIFDDQFSVERPDGSNFTLKIRSTKLEDSAMYFCASSDDELPDTQYFGPGTRLLVL.

In its sample, this clonotype was seen many times. The J gene is TRBJ1-1, the V gene TRBV5-1; D gene unclear. In germline, CDR1 is SGHRS, CDR2 YFSETQ. Trimming took 4 bases from V and 4 from J, leaving 11 bases between them. The CDR3 has 13 residues. CDR3 nucleotides: TGCGCCAGCAGCCCGGCTGTCGCCACTGAAGCTTTCTTT. Translated: CASSPAVATEAFF.

This clonotype was recorded many times. The chain couples TRBV12-3 or TRBV12-4 to TRBJ1-1, with D maybe TRBD1 (6 bases). The CDR3 is 14 residues long. The V gene lost 6 bases and the J gene lost 3 bases, with 14 bases spanning the gap. CDR3 sequence reads: CASSPTGADTEAFF. The DNA for the CDR3 is TGTGCCAGCAGCCCTACGGGGGCGGACACTGAAGCTTTCTTT.

This clonotype was found many times. The chain links TRBV12-3 or TRBV12-4 to TRBJ1-2; D is undetermined. CDR3 length equals 14 residues. The V and J ends lost 2 bases and 4 bases respectively, with 11 bases between them. The chain's CDR3 is CASSLTGRSYGYTF. As DNA, the CDR3 is TGTGCCAGCAGTTTAACCGGACGGAGCTATGGCTACACCTTC.

This clonotype has a count of ten or more. This chain connects TRBV3-1 to TRBJ2-7; maybe TRBD1 (5 bases). CDR3 length: 13 residues. Germline V gene data show CDR1 as LGHDT and CDR2 as YNNKEL (reference sequence). With 3 bases removed from V and 2 bases from J, the gap between germline ends came to 8 bases. The CDR3 here is CASSHTGPYEQYF. CDR3 nucleotide sequence: TGTGCCAGCAGCCATACAGGACCCTACGAGCAGTACTTC.

A remark on this clonotype: At one of its ends the junction is not consistent with the germline gene, which may arise from a read error. The chain is built from TRBV5-1 and TRBJ1-6; D is undetermined. The CDR3 length is 13 residues. CDR1 is SGHRS, CDR2 YFSETQ, per germline. For the CDR3, the DNA is TGCGCCAGCGGCTTTGGGGATAATTCACCCCTCCACTTT. This codes for CASGFGDNSPLHF.

This sequence joins TRBV5-1 and TRBJ2-7; D is unclear. The CDR3 runs to 12 residues. Trimming shortened V by 2 bases and J by 5 bases, and 8 bases separated the two germline ends. Germline CDR1 SGHRS, CDR2 YFSETQ. CDR3 protein: CASSLSQNEQYF. The CDR3 DNA is TGCGCCAGCAGCTTATCCCAAAACGAGCAGTACTTC.

This clonotype was observed a few times. The rearrangement joins TRBV6-1 to TRBJ1-1; D is possibly TRBD1 (5 bases). CDR3 length: 14 residues. CDR1 is MNHNS and CDR2 is SASEGT in the germline V gene. V was trimmed by 6 bases and J by 1 base, leaving 12 bases between them. CDR3 loop: CASRSTAPNTEAFF. The CDR3 DNA reads TGTGCCAGCAGATCGACAGCACCGAACACTGAAGCTTTCTTT.

This clonotype was picked up a small number of times. The chain employs TRBV20-1 and TRBJ2-1; D possibly matches TRBD1 or TRBD2 (5 bases each). V was pared by 3 bases and J by 5 bases, with 14 bases between. The germline V gene has CDR1 DFQATT and CDR2 SNEGSKA (reference sequence). The CDR3 covers 14 residues. CDR3 nucleotide sequence: TGCAGTGCTAGTACCGGGACGGGAAACAATGAGCAGTTCTTC. It encodes CSASTGTGNNEQFF.

CDR3: CATSRFVNTEAFF. CDR3 sequence (DNA): TGTGCCACCAGCAGATTTGTAAACACTGAAGCTTTCTTT. The rearrangement links TRBV15 to TRBJ1-1; D is undetermined. Trimming left V 2 bases short and J 2 bases short, with 6 bases between. Per the germline V gene, CDR1 is LNHNV and CDR2 is YYDKDF (reference sequence). CDR3 length: 13 amino acids.

This clonotype occurred a few times. A much larger clone differs by one base, so this may be a read error. The chain is built from TRBV3-1 and TRBJ2-3, with unresolved D. Germline assignment: CDR1 LGHDT and CDR2 YNNKEL (reference sequence). The CDR3 has 13 amino acids. Trimming took off 1 base at V and 10 bases at J, with 12 bases between the two ends. CDR3: CASSQAGRNAQYF. The CDR3 DNA is TGTGCCAGCAGCCAAGCTGGCCGGAATGCGCAGTATTTT.

This clonotype was recorded a few times. This chain uses TRBV3-1 with TRBJ2-5; 7 bases match TRBD1. This CDR3 contains 13 residues. CDR1 and CDR2 from the germline V gene are LGHDT and YNNKEL (reference sequence). The J segment lost 4 bases and the V segment lost 4 bases, leaving 3 bases of the junction unmatched. The DNA of the CDR3 is TGTGCCAGCAGCCGACAGGGATCAGAGACCCAGTACTTC. Encoded protein: CASSRQGSETQYF.

This clonotype was counted only a few times. The rearrangement links TRBV6-1 to TRBJ1-1, with 7 positions matching TRBD1. The CDR3 has 14 residues. Germline CDR1 is MNHNS and CDR2 is SASEGT. Losses at the gene ends were 10 bases for V and 3 bases for J; bases not matched to a gene: 11. This CDR3 reads CATRTQGEHTEAFF. For the CDR3, the DNA is TGTGCCACACGGACCCAGGGGGAGCACACTGAAGCTTTCTTT.

V usage is TRBV20-1 and J usage is TRBJ1-2; D might be TRBD1 (6 bases). The length of the CDR3 is 13 residues. Between the trimmed V and J ends, which lost 6 bases and 4 bases, there was a span of 15 bases. The germline V gene has CDR1 DFQATT and CDR2 SNEGSKA (reference sequence). The CDR3 sequence is CSATPLTGYGYTF. The CDR3 DNA reads as TGCAGTGCCACGCCATTGACAGGCTATGGCTACACCTTC.

The chain is built from TRBV28 and TRBJ2-1; 10 nucleotides align to TRBD2. The V gene end was trimmed by 4 bases and the J gene end by 8 bases; junction bases not matched to a gene: 8. CDR1 and CDR2 from the germline V gene are MDHEN and SYDVKM. The CDR3 is made up of 15 amino acids. The CDR3 is CASSSPAGGPYEQFF. DNA for the CDR3: TGTGCCAGCAGTTCCCCAGCGGGAGGGCCTTATGAGCAGTTCTTC.